The source of this T cell receptor beta chain is a study of blood T cell repertoires in COVID-19. Study information: COVID-19 samples, acute and convalescent, were from the United States, Italy and Spain. In each case, the material was cDNA or gDNA derived from T cells, B-cell-depleted T cells, or PBMCs.

The V gene's germline CDR1 is LNHNV and CDR2 YYDKDF (reference sequence). The CDR3 has 14 amino acids. V lost 3 bases and J lost 12; bases outside the gene matches: 11. The data were produced by immunoSEQ multiplex PCR, yet TCRdb's version contains in-frame clones alone and is incomplete. The sample holds 350,000 to 400,000 clones, about 88% seen once. This clone was observed a handful of times. Donors were grouped by their self-reported clinical history. All recovered Cohort 3 donors got two negative PCRs, got clearance, or saw symptom resolution. The J gene is TRBJ1-1, the V gene TRBV15, with 9 bases aligning to TRBD1. The source of this sequence is a woman aged 30 to 39 who had recovered from COVID-19. The sample taken for sequencing was PBMCs or T cells enriched from blood (not recorded which). The DNA of the CDR3 is TGTGCCACCAGCAGCGAAGGGACAGGGTTGGAAACTTTCTTT. It encodes CATSSEGTGLETFF.